Listed here are 9 T cell receptor beta chains from one sample, sequenced in a study of blood T cell repertoires in COVID-19. The repertoire was sequenced with immunoSEQ multiplex PCR; TCRdb's copy has only in-frame clones and lacks some. Of roughly 380,000 clones in the sample, around nine tenths were seen once. The sequencing input was PBMCs or T cells enriched from blood (not recorded which). Receptors were obtained from a woman in her 30s who had been exposed to COVID-19.

The chain recombines TRBV29-1 with TRBJ1-5; possibly TRBD1 for D (6 bases). The CDR3 has 17 residues. CDR1 is SQVTM, CDR2 ANQGSEA, per germline. V was pared by 4 bases and J by 1 base, with 20 bases between. The CDR3 DNA reads as TGCAGCGTTGCTCAGGCAGGGGCTTTGGGGAGCAATCAGCCCCAGCATTTT. Its translation: CSVAQAGALGSNQPQHF. The full variable domain, completed using reference TRBV29-1 and TRBJ1-5, is SAVISQKPSRDICQRGTSLTIQCQVDSQVTMMFWYRQQPGQSLTLIATANQGSEATYESGFVIDKFPISRPNLTFSTLTVSNMSPEDSSIYLCSVAQAGALGSNQPQHFGDGTRLSIL.

This rearrangement joins TRBV25-1 to TRBJ2-7, with 9 nucleotides matching TRBD2. The CDR3 is 15 amino acids. Trimming took 4 bases from V and 2 from J; bases not matched to a gene: 6. Germline CDR1 MGHDK, CDR2 SYGVNS. CDR3 nucleotide sequence: TGTGCCAGCAGTGCAAGACTAGCGGTTACCTACGAGCAGTACTTC. It is translated as CASSARLAVTYEQYF.

The chain recombines TRBV27 with TRBJ2-7; 10 nucleotides match TRBD2. The CDR3 has 15 amino acids. The germline gives CDR1 MNHEY, CDR2 SMNVEV (reference sequence). V lost 0 bases, J lost 4 bases, and 3 bases stayed unmatched. The chain's CDR3 is CASSLSGTSVYEQYF. In nucleotides, the CDR3 is TGTGCCAGCAGTTTATCGGGGACTAGCGTATACGAGCAGTACTTC.

The chain is built from TRBV19 and TRBJ2-1, with 10 nucleotides matching TRBD1. The ends lost 6 bases at V and 8 bases at J; junction bases unmatched: 19. The CDR3 sequence is 18 residues long. The germline gives CDR1 LNHDA, CDR2 SQIVND (reference sequence). CDR3 bases: TGTGCCAGTAGCCTAACTTGGGGGTTGACAGGGGGCGGGCATGAGCAGTTCTTC. Translated: CASSLTWGLTGGGHEQFF.

This chain uses TRBV7-9 with TRBJ1-1, with D hard to call. Germline CDR1 is SEHNR and CDR2 is FQNEAQ (reference sequence). The CDR3 length is 14 residues. The V end lost 7 bases, the J end lost 8 bases, and 20 bases lay between the germline ends. CDR3 sequence: CASMGSSLETEAFF. In DNA, the CDR3 is TGTGCCAGCATGGGCAGCAGCCTTGAAACGGAAGCTTTCTTT.

V gene TRBV20-1 combines with J gene TRBJ2-2; maybe TRBD2 (5 bases). The CDR3 is 15 residues long. The ends were cut back, 3 bases at V and 7 bases at J, with 18 bases in the middle. The germline gives CDR1 DFQATT, CDR2 SNEGSKA (reference sequence). The CDR3 bases are TGCAGTGCTAGTAAAAGGAGGCCTGCTGGCGGGGAGCTGTTTTTT. Protein sequence: CSASKRRPAGGELFF.

This sequence joins TRBV3-1 (or the pseudogene TRBV3-2) and TRBJ2-3, with D maybe TRBD2 (6 bases). The V and J ends lost 4 bases and 4 bases respectively, with 18 bases between them. The CDR3 consists of 16 residues. Germline values: CDR1 LGHDT, CDR2 YNNKEL (reference sequence). This CDR3 reads CASSPRRWAGSDTQYF. DNA of the CDR3: TGTGCCAGCAGCCCCCGGAGGTGGGCGGGATCAGATACGCAGTATTTT.

V is TRBV11-2 and J is TRBJ2-7; D gene uncertain. The V and J ends lost 1 base and 0 bases respectively, with 10 bases between them. The CDR3 loop spans 15 amino acids. Germline V lookup: CDR1 SGHAT, CDR2 FQNNGV. The CDR3 is CASSLAAGSSYEQYF. In DNA form, the CDR3 reads TGTGCCAGCAGCTTAGCGGCAGGTAGCTCCTACGAGCAGTACTTC.

The V call is TRBV13, the J call TRBJ2-7; weak D call: TRBD1 (5 bases). Germline-derived CDR1 and CDR2 are PRHDT and FYEKMQ (reference sequence). The CDR3 sequence is 14 residues long. Trimming stripped 4 bases from V and 0 bases from J, with 10 bases between. The CDR3 protein is CASSSRQSSYEQYF. CDR3 DNA: TGTGCCAGCAGCTCTCGACAGAGCTCCTACGAGCAGTACTTC.